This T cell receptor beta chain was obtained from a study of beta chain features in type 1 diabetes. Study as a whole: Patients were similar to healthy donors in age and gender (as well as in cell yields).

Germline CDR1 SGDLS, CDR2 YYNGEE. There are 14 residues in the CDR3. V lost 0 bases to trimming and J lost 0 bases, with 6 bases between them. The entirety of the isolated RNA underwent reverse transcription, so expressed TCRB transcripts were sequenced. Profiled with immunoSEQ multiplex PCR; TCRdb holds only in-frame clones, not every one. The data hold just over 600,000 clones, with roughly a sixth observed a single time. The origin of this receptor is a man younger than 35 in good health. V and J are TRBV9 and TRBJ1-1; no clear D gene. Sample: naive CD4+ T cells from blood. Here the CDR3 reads CASSVDPLNTEAFF. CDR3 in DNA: TGTGCCAGCAGCGTAGATCCATTGAACACTGAAGCTTTCTTT.